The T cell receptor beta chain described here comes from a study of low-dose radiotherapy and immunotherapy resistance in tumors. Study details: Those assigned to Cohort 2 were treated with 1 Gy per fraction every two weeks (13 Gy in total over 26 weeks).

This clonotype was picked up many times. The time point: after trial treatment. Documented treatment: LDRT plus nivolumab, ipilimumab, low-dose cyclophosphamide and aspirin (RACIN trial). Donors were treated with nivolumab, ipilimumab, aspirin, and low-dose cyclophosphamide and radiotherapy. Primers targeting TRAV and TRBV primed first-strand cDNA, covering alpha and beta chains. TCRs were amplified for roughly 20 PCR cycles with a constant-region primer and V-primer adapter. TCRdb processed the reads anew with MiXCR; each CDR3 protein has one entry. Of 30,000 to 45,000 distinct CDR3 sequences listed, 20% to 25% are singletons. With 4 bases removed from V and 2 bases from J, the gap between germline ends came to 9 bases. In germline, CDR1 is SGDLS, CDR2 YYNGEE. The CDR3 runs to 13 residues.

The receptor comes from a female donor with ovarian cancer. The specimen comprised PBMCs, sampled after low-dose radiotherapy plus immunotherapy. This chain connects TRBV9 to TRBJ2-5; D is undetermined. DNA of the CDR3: TGTGCCAGCAGCTCCTTTCGTCAAGAGACCCAGTACTTC. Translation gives CASSSFRQETQYF.